One and the same sample provided the 13 T cell receptor beta chains below, sequenced in a study of T-cell reconstitution after alpha-beta-depleted transplantation in children. Preparing the TCRbeta library involved the use of unique molecular identifiers. TCRdb reprocessed the PCR reads with MiXCR, giving one entry per CDR3 protein. The sample contains a few hundred thousand distinct CDR3 sequences, roughly 43% of which appear only once. The input for sequencing was PBMCs, taken before TCRalphabeta/CD19-depleted stem cell transplant. The receptors were gathered from a girl aged 2-15 years with aplastic anemia, due to receive a stem cell transplant.

This clonotype came up a few times. The V and J genes are TRBV10-3 and TRBJ2-5; a weak D match, TRBD2 (7 bases). The V end was cut by 4 bases, the J end by 5 bases, with 8 bases between. This CDR3 contains 12 residues. Germline CDR1 ENHRY, CDR2 SYGVKD. CDR3 sequence reads: CAISAGGETQYF. In DNA form, the CDR3 reads TGTGCCATCAGTGCGGGGGGCGAGACCCAGTACTTC.

V is TRBV29-1 and J is TRBJ2-1; D possibly matches TRBD1 or TRBD2 (5 bases each). The CDR3 contains 14 residues. The germline V gene has CDR1 SQVTM and CDR2 ANQGSEA. V was pared by 4 bases and J by 7 bases, with 17 bases between. CDR3 DNA: TGCAGCGTTGTTCGGGGAACGGGGCCTAATGAGCAGTTCTTC. This encodes CSVVRGTGPNEQFF.

The V and J genes are TRBV20-1 and TRBJ2-7; TRBD1 aligns across 9 bases. The CDR3 covers 14 residues. The V gene end was trimmed by 4 bases and the J gene end by 5 bases; junction bases not matched to a gene: 9. Germline loops: CDR1 DFQATT, CDR2 SNEGSKA (reference sequence). The CDR3 DNA reads TGCAGTGCTAAACTGAGCCGGGACAGGGACGAGCAGTACTTC. This encodes CSAKLSRDRDEQYF.

The V call is TRBV12-3 or TRBV12-4, the J call TRBJ2-1; 12 bases are shared with TRBD2. Trimming at V came to 9 bases and at J to 5 bases, leaving 2 bases not matched to a gene. This CDR3 is built from 13 residues. CDR3: CASSSGRDNEQFF. CDR3 bases: TGTGCCAGTTCTAGCGGGAGGGACAATGAGCAGTTCTTC.

This clonotype was observed a handful of times. The chain employs TRBV13 and TRBJ1-1; unclear D gene. Germline V lookup: CDR1 PRHDT, CDR2 FYEKMQ (reference sequence). Trimming shortened V by 7 bases and J by 7 bases, and 13 bases separated the two germline ends. The CDR3 totals 12 residues. DNA of the CDR3: TGTGCCAGCAACAAAGCGGGAGGTGAAGCTTTCTTT. Translated, it gives CASNKAGGEAFF.

The table lists this clonotype with many counts. This chain links TRBV20-1 with TRBJ2-1; 12 nucleotides agree with TRBD2. Unmatched junction bases numbered 6, after V lost 4 bases and J lost 5 bases. Germline loops: CDR1 DFQATT, CDR2 SNEGSKA (reference sequence). The CDR3 sequence is 15 residues long. CDR3: CSAISTSGSHNEQFF. The DNA for the CDR3 is TGCAGTGCTATCTCGACTAGCGGGAGCCACAATGAGCAGTTCTTC.

The chain links TRBV5-1 to TRBJ2-4; weak D call: TRBD1 (5 bases). This CDR3 spans 14 amino acids. Germline CDR1 and CDR2: SGHRS and YFSETQ. The CDR3, as DNA: TGCGGCCCACCGGCAGGGATCTCCAAAAACATTCAGTACTTC. It yields the protein CGPPAGISKNIQYF.

This clonotype was counted only a few times. CDR3 bases: TGTGCCAGCAGCTTAGGTTTCGGGGGACCTATCGAGCAGTACTTC. This sequence encodes CASSLGFGGPIEQYF. This chain connects TRBV7-2 to TRBJ2-7; D might be TRBD2 (6 bases). The CDR3 contains 15 residues. Germline V gene data show CDR1 as SGHTA and CDR2 as FQGNSA. The V and J ends lost 1 base and 6 bases respectively, with 16 bases between them.

J is TRBJ2-1 and V is TRBV10-3; 9 bases line up with TRBD2. The CDR3 totals 14 residues. In germline, CDR1 is ENHRY, CDR2 SYGVKD. Trimming removed 2 bases from V and 12 bases from J; junction bases left unmatched: 8. This chain's CDR3 is CAISEGLAGPGQFF. The CDR3 nucleotides read TGTGCCATCAGTGAGGGCCTAGCGGGGCCTGGGCAGTTCTTC.

This clonotype was found once. The chain recombines TRBV20-1 with TRBJ1-4; maybe TRBD1 (6 bases). The V gene's germline CDR1 is DFQATT and CDR2 SNEGSKA (reference sequence). The CDR3 has 15 residues. V was pared by 2 bases and J by 4 bases, with 14 bases between. CDR3 coding DNA: TGCAGTGCTAGAAAAATACAGGGTCGTAATGAAAAACTGTTTTTT. It yields the protein CSARKIQGRNEKLFF.

This clonotype was observed a few times. The V call is TRBV5-1, the J call TRBJ2-1, with 7 positions matching TRBD2. J lost 0 bases, V lost 0 bases, and 3 bases had no gene match. The V gene's germline CDR1 is SGHRS and CDR2 YFSETQ. CDR3 length: 16 residues. The CDR3 DNA is TGCGCCAGCAGCTTGGTAGCTAGCGGCTCCTACAATGAGCAGTTCTTC. It is translated as CASSLVASGSYNEQFF. The variable domain in full, completed from reference TRBV5-1 and TRBJ2-1, reads KAGVTQTPRYLIKTRGQQVTLSCSPISGHRSVSWYQQTPGQGLQFLFEYFSETQRNKGNFPGRFSGRQFSNSRSEMNVSTLELGDSALYLCASSLVASGSYNEQFFGPGTRLTVL.

V gene TRBV12-3 or TRBV12-4 combines with J gene TRBJ1-5, with 9 bases aligning to TRBD1. The CDR3 spans 17 residues. V lost 6 bases, J lost 0 bases, and 9 bases stayed unmatched. The CDR3 reads CASSPAGTGYSNQPQHF. As DNA, the CDR3 is TGTGCCAGCAGCCCCGCCGGGACAGGGTATAGCAATCAGCCCCAGCATTTT.

The V and J genes are TRBV11-2 and TRBJ2-2, with 12 bases fitting TRBD2. CDR3 length: 16 residues. V shed 0 bases and J 5 bases; nucleotides not matched to a gene: 1. Germline CDR1 reads SGHAT; CDR2 reads FQNNGV. The CDR3 region has the DNA TGTGCCAGCAGCTTAGAAGGACTAGCGGGGACCGGGGAGCTGTTTTTT. This codes for CASSLEGLAGTGELFF.